The source of this TCR beta chain is a study of cytomegalovirus exposure and HLA in healthy donors. Broader study findings: Later on, an analysis tied approximately 15,000 TCR beta sequences to HLA alleles at 0.05 false discovery rate. Later examination showed HLA-associated TCR beta chains had greater clonal expansion than equally common others. A missense variant in DCLRE1C was later tied to TCR beta V- and J-gene trimming. The classifier was said to identify cytomegalovirus status with high specificity and sensitivity.

The V gene end was trimmed by 5 bases and the J gene end by 5 bases; junction bases not matched to a gene: 14. In germline, CDR1 is SEHNR, CDR2 FQNEAQ (reference sequence). There are 18 residues in the CDR3. Primers: 60 Vbeta forward and 13 Jbeta reverse. This table comes from immunoSEQ multiplex PCR, and its TCRdb copy is limited to in-frame clones, with some not included. The top ten clones hold less than 15% of a sample with tens of thousands of clones, 60% to 80% of them seen once. About this clone itself: Its antigen is undetermined.

The sequence was obtained from a woman aged 50 to 60 in good health and CMV-seropositive. The chain recombines TRBV7-9 with TRBJ2-1; 11 nucleotides line up with TRBD2. Sequences were obtained from PBMCs. CDR3: CASSRGTSGRPKHNEQFF. The CDR3 DNA reads TGTGCCAGCAGCCGGGGGACTAGCGGAAGACCGAAACACAATGAGCAGTTCTTC.